A single T cell receptor (beta chain) is shown here with its context. Its cognate antigen is unknown. The sample comes from a study of CD8 T cells in Susac syndrome. Whole-study results and caveats: It was acknowledged by the study that relatively few individuals were included in its TCR sequencing and HLA analysis.

From blood CD8+ and CD4+ T cells, the TCR beta chain was sequenced. The CD8+ and CD4+ T cells were isolated magnetically using a negative isolation approach, whereas the TEMRA cells were enriched by FACS. The V end was cut by 0 bases, the J end by 6 bases, with 7 bases between. The CDR3 is made up of 13 amino acids. CDR1 is LGHDT, CDR2 YNNKEL, per germline (reference sequence). An amount of RNA that ranged from 0.5 to 1 ug was reverse transcribed with random hexamers. The authors amplified TCR beta CDR3 across 54 Vbeta and 13 Jbeta using immunoSEQ multiplex PCR. One entry per CDR3 protein results from TCRdb running MiXCR on the immunoSEQ multiplex PCR reads. The data contain over 150,000 distinct CDR3 sequences, approximately 94% of them singletons.

Sequences were obtained from CD4+ T cells from PBMCs. This receptor was identified in a human donor with multiple sclerosis. The J gene is TRBJ2-3, the V gene TRBV3-1; a possible D gene is TRBD1 (5 bases). CDR3 in DNA: TGTGCCAGCAGCCAAGATAACAGGGATACGCAGTATTTT. Protein product: CASSQDNRDTQYF.